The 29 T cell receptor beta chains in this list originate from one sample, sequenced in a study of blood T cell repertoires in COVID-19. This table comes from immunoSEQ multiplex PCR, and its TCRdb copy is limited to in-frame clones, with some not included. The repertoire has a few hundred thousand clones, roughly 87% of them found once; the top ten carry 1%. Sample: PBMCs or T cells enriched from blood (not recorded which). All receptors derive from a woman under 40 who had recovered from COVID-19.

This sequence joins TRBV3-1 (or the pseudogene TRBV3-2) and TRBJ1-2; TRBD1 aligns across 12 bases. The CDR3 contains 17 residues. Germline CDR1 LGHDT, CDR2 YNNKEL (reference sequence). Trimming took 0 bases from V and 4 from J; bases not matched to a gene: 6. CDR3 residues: CASSQDGTGGGGYGYTF. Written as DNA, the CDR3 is TGTGCCAGCAGCCAAGATGGGACAGGGGGCGGTGGCTATGGCTACACCTTC.

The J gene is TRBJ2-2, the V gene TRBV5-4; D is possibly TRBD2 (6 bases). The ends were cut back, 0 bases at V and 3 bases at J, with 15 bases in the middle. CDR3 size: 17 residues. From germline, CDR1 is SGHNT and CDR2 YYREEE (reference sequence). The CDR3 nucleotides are TGTGCCAGCAGCTTGGCCATTGGGTTAGCGGACACCGGGGAGCTGTTTTTT. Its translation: CASSLAIGLADTGELFF.

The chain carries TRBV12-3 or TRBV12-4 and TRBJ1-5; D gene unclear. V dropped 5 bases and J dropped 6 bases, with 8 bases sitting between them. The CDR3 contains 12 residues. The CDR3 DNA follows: TGTGCCAGCAGTATAGGAGGTCAGCCCCAGCATTTT. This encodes CASSIGGQPQHF.

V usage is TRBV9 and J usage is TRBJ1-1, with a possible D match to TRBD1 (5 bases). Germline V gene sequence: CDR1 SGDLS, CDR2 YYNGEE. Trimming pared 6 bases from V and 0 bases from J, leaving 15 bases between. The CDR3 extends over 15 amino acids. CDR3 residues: CASNLEGHLNTEAFF. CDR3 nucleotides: TGTGCCAGCAATCTAGAAGGACACTTGAACACTGAAGCTTTCTTT.

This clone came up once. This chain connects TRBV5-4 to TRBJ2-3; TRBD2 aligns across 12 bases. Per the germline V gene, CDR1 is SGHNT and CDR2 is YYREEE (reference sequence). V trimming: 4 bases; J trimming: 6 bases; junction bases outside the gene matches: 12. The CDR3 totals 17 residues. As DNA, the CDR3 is TGTGCCAGCAGCCCCGCCTTTACTAGCGGGAGGTCTGATACGCAGTATTTT. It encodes CASSPAFTSGRSDTQYF.

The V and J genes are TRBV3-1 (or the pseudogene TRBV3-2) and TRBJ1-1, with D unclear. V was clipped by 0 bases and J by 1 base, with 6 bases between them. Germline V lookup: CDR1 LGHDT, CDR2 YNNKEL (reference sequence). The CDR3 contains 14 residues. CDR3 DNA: TGTGCCAGCAGCCAAGATCAGGCGAACACTGAAGCTTTCTTT. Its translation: CASSQDQANTEAFF.

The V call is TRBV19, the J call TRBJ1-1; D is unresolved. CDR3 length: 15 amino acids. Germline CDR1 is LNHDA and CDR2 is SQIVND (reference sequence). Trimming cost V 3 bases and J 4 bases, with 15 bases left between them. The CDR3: CASSIGGNGATEAFF. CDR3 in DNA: TGTGCCAGTAGTATTGGAGGGAATGGTGCCACTGAAGCTTTCTTT.

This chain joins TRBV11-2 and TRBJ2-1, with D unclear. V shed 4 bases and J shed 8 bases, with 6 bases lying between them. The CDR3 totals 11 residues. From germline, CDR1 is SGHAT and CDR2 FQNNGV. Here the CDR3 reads CASSSDYEQFF. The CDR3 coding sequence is TGTGCCAGCAGCTCAGACTATGAGCAGTTCTTC.

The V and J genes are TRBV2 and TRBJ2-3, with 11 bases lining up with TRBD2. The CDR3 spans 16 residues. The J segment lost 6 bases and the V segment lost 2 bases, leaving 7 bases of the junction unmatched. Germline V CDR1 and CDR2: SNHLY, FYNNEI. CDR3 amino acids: CASSELAGGGLDTQYF. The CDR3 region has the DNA TGTGCCAGCAGTGAACTAGCGGGGGGAGGACTGGATACGCAGTATTTT.

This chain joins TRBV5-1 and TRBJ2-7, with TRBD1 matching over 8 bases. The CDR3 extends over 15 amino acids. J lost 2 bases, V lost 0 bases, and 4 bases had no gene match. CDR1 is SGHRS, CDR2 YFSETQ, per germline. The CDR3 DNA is TGCGCCAGCAGCTTGGAAGGGACAGGCCCCTACGAGCAGTACTTC. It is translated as CASSLEGTGPYEQYF.

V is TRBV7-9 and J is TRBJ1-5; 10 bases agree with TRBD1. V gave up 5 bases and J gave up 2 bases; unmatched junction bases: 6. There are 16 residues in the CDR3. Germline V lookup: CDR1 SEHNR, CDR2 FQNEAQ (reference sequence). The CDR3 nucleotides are TGTGCCAGCAGCCGTGAGGGGACAGGGGGCAATCAGCCCCAGCATTTT. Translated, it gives CASSREGTGGNQPQHF.

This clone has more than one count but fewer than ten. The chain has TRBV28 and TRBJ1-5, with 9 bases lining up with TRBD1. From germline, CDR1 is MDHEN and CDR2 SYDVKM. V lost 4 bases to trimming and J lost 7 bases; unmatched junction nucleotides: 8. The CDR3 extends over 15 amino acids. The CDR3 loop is CASSSTGGARQPQHF. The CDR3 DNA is TGTGCCAGCAGTTCTACAGGGGGCGCAAGGCAGCCCCAGCATTTT.

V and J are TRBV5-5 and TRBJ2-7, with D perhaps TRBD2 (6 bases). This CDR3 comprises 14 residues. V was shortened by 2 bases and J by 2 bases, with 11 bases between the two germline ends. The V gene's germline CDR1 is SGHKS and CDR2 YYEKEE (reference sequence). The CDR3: CASSFGGAPYEQYF. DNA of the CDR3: TGTGCCAGCAGCTTTGGAGGGGCCCCCTACGAGCAGTACTTC.

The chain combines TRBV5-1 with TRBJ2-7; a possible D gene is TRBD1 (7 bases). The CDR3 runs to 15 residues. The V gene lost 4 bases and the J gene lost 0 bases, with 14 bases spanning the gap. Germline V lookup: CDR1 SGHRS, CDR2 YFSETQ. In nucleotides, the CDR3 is TGCGCCAGCAGCCCAGGGGGGTCCAGCTCCTACGAGCAGTACTTC. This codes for CASSPGGSSSYEQYF.

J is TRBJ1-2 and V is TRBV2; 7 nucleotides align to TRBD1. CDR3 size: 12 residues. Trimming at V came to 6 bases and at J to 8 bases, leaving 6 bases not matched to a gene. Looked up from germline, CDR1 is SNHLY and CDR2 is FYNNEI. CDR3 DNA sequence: TGTGCCAGCAGGGTAGGGGGCGAAGGCTACACCTTC. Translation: CASRVGGEGYTF.

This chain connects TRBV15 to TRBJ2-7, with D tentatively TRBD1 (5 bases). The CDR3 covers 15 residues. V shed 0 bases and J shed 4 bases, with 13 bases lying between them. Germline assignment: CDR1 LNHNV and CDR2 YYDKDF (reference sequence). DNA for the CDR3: TGTGCCACCAGCAGAGATCCCAGGGAAGTTTACGAGCAGTACTTC. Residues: CATSRDPREVYEQYF.

The CDR3 DNA is TGTGCCAGCAGGGCCGACAGTACGAACACTGAAGCTTTCTTT. As protein: CASRADSTNTEAFF. V and J are TRBV5-4 and TRBJ1-1; perhaps TRBD1 as D (5 bases). V was trimmed by 5 bases and J by 1 base, leaving 12 bases between them. CDR1 SGHNT and CDR2 YYREEE come from the germline V gene (reference sequence). The CDR3 has 14 residues.

CDR3 nucleotide sequence: TGTGCCAGCAGTTACCGCGGGGACAGGTCCGCCAGCTCACCCCTCCACTTT. It encodes CASSYRGDRSASSPLHF. The chain couples TRBV28 to TRBJ1-6, with 8 bases that match TRBD1. V dropped 4 bases and J dropped 10; count of bases not matched to a gene: 15. Germline-derived CDR1 and CDR2 are MDHEN and SYDVKM. The CDR3 runs to 17 residues.

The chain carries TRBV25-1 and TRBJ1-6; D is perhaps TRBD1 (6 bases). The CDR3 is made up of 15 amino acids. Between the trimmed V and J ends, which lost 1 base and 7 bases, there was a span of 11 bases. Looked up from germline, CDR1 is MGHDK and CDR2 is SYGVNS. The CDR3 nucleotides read TGTGCCAGCAGTGAATCGAGGCAGGGGAATTCACCCCTCCACTTT. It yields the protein CASSESRQGNSPLHF.

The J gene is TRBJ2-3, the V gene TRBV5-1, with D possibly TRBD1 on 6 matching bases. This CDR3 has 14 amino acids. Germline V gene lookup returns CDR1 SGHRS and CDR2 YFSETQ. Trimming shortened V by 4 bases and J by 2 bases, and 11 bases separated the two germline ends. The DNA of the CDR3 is TGCGCCAGCAGCGCCTACAGGGTCACAGATACGCAGTATTTT. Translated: CASSAYRVTDTQYF.

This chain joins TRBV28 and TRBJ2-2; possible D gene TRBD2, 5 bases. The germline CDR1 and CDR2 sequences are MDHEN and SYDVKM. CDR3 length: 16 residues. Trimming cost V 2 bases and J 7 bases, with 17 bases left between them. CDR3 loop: CASSLPGLDYGGELFF. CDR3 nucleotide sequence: TGTGCCAGCAGTTTACCGGGTTTAGACTACGGCGGGGAGCTGTTTTTT.

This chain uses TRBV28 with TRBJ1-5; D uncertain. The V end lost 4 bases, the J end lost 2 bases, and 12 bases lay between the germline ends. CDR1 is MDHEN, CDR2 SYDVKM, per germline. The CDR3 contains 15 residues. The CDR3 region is CASSWSARGNQPQHF. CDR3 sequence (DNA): TGTGCCAGCAGTTGGTCGGCACGGGGCAATCAGCCCCAGCATTTT.

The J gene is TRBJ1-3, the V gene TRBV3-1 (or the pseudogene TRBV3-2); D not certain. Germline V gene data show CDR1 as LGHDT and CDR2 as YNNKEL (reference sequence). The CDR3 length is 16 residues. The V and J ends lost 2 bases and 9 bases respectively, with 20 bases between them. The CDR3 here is CASSQPLRSGKGTIYF. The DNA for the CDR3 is TGTGCCAGCAGCCAACCCTTACGTTCGGGGAAGGGCACCATATATTTT.

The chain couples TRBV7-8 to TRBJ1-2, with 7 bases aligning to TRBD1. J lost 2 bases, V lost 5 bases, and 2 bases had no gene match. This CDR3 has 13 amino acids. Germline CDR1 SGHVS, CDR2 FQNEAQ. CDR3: CASSKDRNYGYTF. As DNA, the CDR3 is TGTGCCAGCAGCAAGGACAGGAACTATGGCTACACCTTC.

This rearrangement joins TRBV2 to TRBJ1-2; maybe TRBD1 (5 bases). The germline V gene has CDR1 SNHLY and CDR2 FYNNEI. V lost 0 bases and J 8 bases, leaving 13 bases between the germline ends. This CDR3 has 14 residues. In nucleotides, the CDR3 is TGTGCCAGCAGTGAAGCGCAAGGGGCAGGAGGCTACACCTTC. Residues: CASSEAQGAGGYTF.

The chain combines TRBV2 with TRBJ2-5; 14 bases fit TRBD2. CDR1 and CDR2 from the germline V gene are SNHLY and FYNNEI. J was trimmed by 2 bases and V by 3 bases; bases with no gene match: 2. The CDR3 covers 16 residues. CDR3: CASSEGLAGDQETQYF. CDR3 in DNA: TGTGCCAGCAGTGAGGGACTAGCGGGGGATCAAGAGACCCAGTACTTC.

The CDR3 protein is CSASSGMKTQYF. The CDR3 DNA is TGCAGTGCTAGTTCCGGGATGAAGACCCAGTACTTC. This chain joins TRBV20-1 and TRBJ2-5; TRBD2 is a possible D gene (5 bases). The CDR3 has 12 amino acids. The germline V gene has CDR1 DFQATT and CDR2 SNEGSKA (reference sequence). The germline V and J ends were trimmed by 3 bases and 6 bases, with 11 bases remaining between them.

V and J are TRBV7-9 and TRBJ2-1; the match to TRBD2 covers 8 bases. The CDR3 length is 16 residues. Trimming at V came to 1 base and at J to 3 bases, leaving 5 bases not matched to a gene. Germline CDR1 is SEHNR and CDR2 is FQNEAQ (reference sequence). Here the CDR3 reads CASSLVPSGGYNEQFF. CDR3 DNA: TGTGCCAGCAGCTTAGTTCCCAGCGGGGGCTACAATGAGCAGTTCTTC.

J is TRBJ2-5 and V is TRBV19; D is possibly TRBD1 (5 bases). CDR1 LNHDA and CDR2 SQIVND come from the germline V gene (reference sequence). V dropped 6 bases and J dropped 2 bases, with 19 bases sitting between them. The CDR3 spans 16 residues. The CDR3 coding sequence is TGTGCCAGTAGCTCGGACATGATGAACCAACAAGAGACCCAGTACTTC. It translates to CASSSDMMNQQETQYF.